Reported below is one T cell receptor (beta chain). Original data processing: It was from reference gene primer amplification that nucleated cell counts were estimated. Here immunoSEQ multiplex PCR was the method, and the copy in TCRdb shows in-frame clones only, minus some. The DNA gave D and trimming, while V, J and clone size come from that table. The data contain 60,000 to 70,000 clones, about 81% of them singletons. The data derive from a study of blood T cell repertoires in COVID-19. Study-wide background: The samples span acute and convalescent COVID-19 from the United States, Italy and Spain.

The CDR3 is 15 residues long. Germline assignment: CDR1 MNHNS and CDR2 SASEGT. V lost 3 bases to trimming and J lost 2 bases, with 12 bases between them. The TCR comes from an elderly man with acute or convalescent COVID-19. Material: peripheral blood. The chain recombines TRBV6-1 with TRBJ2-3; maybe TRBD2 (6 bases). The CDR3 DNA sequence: TGTGCCAGCAGTGACAGCGGGCTCTCCACAGATACGCAGTATTTT. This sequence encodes CASSDSGLSTDTQYF.